The 7 T cell receptor beta chains below come from one sample, sequenced in a study of blood T cell repertoires in COVID-19. TCRdb's copy holds only in-frame clones and misses some; the assay was immunoSEQ multiplex PCR. The table shows more than 14,000 clones, with 85% to 95% occurring only once. The sequenced sample was peripheral blood. Receptor source: a human donor with active COVID-19. The donor label of this sample is uncertain.

To note about this clone: Relative to the germline gene, one junction end is altered; a read error may explain this. The DNA for the CDR3 is TGTGCCAGCAGCTTCGATACAGGGTCCCTATTC. It encodes CASSFDTGSLF. The J gene is TRBJ2-7, the V gene TRBV11-2; the D gene is possibly TRBD1 (6 bases). The CDR3 spans 11 residues. The germline V gene has CDR1 SGHAT and CDR2 FQNNGV.

The chain has TRBV3-1 (or the pseudogene TRBV3-2) and TRBJ2-5; D remains unclear. The germline gives CDR1 LGHDT, CDR2 YNNKEL (reference sequence). V gave up 4 bases and J gave up 4 bases, with 7 bases separating them. The CDR3 has 12 residues. The DNA for the CDR3 is TGTGCCAGCAGCCCCACCGGAGAGACCCAGTACTTC. This codes for CASSPTGETQYF.

The V call is TRBV4-3, the J call TRBJ1-6; D is undetermined. Trimming cost V 0 bases and J 7 bases, with 10 bases left between them. The germline gives CDR1 LGHNA, CDR2 YSLEER. The CDR3 runs to 15 residues. CDR3 in amino acids: CASSQDSGRNSPLHF. CDR3 in DNA: TGCGCCAGCAGCCAAGACTCGGGGAGGAATTCACCCCTCCACTTT.

The chain carries TRBV5-1 and TRBJ2-7; possible D gene TRBD2, 5 bases. Trimming left V 2 bases short and J 3 bases short, with 18 bases between. Looked up from germline, CDR1 is SGHRS and CDR2 is YFSETQ. The CDR3 is 16 residues long. CDR3 DNA sequence: TGCGCCAGCAGCTTTCAGGATGGAGGAACGGGCTACGAGCAGTACTTC. Encoded protein: CASSFQDGGTGYEQYF.

This clone was observed once. The gene calls are TRBV5-1 and TRBJ1-1, with a weak D call TRBD1 (6 bases). The germline V and J ends were trimmed by 6 bases and 3 bases, with 15 bases remaining between them. This CDR3 has 14 amino acids. Germline loops: CDR1 SGHRS, CDR2 YFSETQ. The CDR3 nucleotides read TGCGCCAGCAACGCAGGGGATTGGTACACTGAAGCTTTCTTT. Its translation is CASNAGDWYTEAFF.

The chain uses TRBV5-1 and TRBJ2-1, with 13 bases lining up with TRBD2. CDR1 and CDR2 (germline): SGHRS, YFSETQ. This CDR3 contains 18 residues. The V gene end was trimmed by 1 base and the J gene end by 5 bases; junction bases not matched to a gene: 9. The CDR3 is CASSLPRTSGSGDNEQFF. The CDR3 DNA follows: TGCGCCAGCAGCTTGCCCCGGACTAGCGGGAGCGGGGACAATGAGCAGTTCTTC. The entire variable domain, with the rest obtained from reference TRBV5-1 and TRBJ2-1, is as follows: KAGVTQTPRYLIKTRGQQVTLSCSPISGHRSVSWYQQTPGQGLQFLFEYFSETQRNKGNFPGRFSGRQFSNSRSEMNVSTLELGDSALYLCASSLPRTSGSGDNEQFFGPGTRLTVL.

This chain connects TRBV19 to TRBJ2-7, with TRBD2 matching over 8 bases. J gave up 6 bases and V 6 bases, and 10 bases lay outside the gene matches. The CDR3 consists of 14 residues. CDR1 and CDR2 (germline): LNHDA, SQIVND (reference sequence). CDR3 DNA sequence: TGTGCCAGTAGCAACGGGCGGGAGGCGGGCGAGCAGTACTTC. Its translation is CASSNGREAGEQYF.